This TCR beta chain was documented in a study of cytomegalovirus exposure and HLA in healthy donors (dated by TCRdb to 2016 to 2017). Study-wide context: An earlier analysis of roughly 610 of the donors reported approximately 260 Gb of sequence data and around 120 million unique TCR beta sequences obtained from 150 million to 200 million T cells. An early release that covered some 640 HLA-typed donors contained around 330 gigabases of sequencing data and tens of millions of unique TCR sequences. The genetic ancestry cluster associated with self-reported Caucasian donors included about four fifths of the 300 to 400 genotyped donors. The aim of the study was to test whether cataloging public T cell receptors could identify signatures of past pathogen exposure. The study used immunosequencing to profile the T cell repertoires of 666 subjects and linked those repertoires to cytomegalovirus serostatus. A separate validation cohort of 90 to 150 different subjects was used in addition to the approximately 700-subject first cohort. The study combined high-throughput TCR immunosequencing, statistical association of individual TCRs with disease status, and machine learning to predict cytomegalovirus infection status. A later analysis re-analyzed previously published TCR beta repertoires from about 600 donors and added high-resolution HLA genotyping to study TCR occurrence patterns. In the later analysis, no new phenotypic data were used to find candidate immune exposures; instead, reliance was placed on TCR beta sequences and their occurrence across donors. To decide whether each TCR beta V gene segment behaved as functional or pseudogenic, an earlier analysis of some 570 of the donors relied on high-throughput TCR beta sequencing. Donor age, sex, ethnicity and CMV serostatus were compiled alongside the repertoire data. A later genetic analysis used genome-wide SNP genotypes for about 65% of the 666 donors, treating that subset as a discovery cohort. All discovery cohort repertoires had been generated using a single sequencing platform. HLA typing covered class I and class II loci at four-digit resolution. The number of typed donors differed by locus: roughly 620-640 for A, B, C, DRB1 and DQB1; 500 to 550 for DQA1; roughly 600 for DPA1; and about 450 for DPB1. A handful of DR-DQ haplotypes were handled as single units for association and clustering because linkage in the cohort was strong. Across around 400 genotyped donors of the cohort, an average of about 240,000 unique TCR beta nucleotide sequences per donor were sequenced, and 15% to 20% of those sequences were non-productive. Broad study findings and their caveats: In a later analysis, more than 15,000 TCR beta sequences were associated with specific HLA alleles at a false discovery rate of 0.05. Correlated functional status among segregating V segments might be attributable to linkage disequilibrium, but an unknown experimental factor could not be ruled out. The classifier was reported to diagnose cytomegalovirus status with high specificity and sensitivity in both the original cohort and the validation cohort. In a later genetic analysis, fewer N-insertions in productive TCRs were reported among donors in an Asian-associated ancestry cluster than the 666-donor mean. According to a later analysis, most CMV-associated TCR beta chains appeared to be HLA-restricted, and the HLA associations seemed to be driven largely by CMV exposure. In an earlier analysis of a few hundred of the donors, most TCR beta V segments were observed in productive rearrangements about 87% or about 30% of the time, broadly matching IMGT annotations. A later analysis found that TCR association rates varied across HLA loci, with DRB1 alleles showing the most associated TCRs and HLA-C alleles the fewest. Immune exposure information for the cohort was limited to CMV serostatus. Roughly uniform sequencing depth across donors was assumed in presence/absence analyses, although this assumption may not hold. V-gene and J-gene trimming of TCR beta chains was associated with a missense DCLRE1C variant in a later genetic analysis, and the association was replicated in an independent cohort. HLA typing was unavailable for some donors at each locus, so association tests used only the typed subset. A cluster of highly shared sequence variants was judged likely to represent a technical artifact of the sequencing pipeline. In the study, 150 to 200 TCR beta chains were listed as associated with cytomegalovirus. The authors suggested that the approach could potentially be generalized to other disease states and immunological phenotypes. A later analysis reported that several top co-occurrence clusters appeared linked to parvovirus B19, influenza, CMV and Epstein-Barr virus. In a later analysis, HLA-associated TCR beta chains showed more clonal expansion and lower generation probabilities than non-associated chains that were equally common. A few of the identified cytomegalovirus-associated TCR beta chains were confirmed in vitro to be specific for cytomegalovirus antigens. While some public TCRs were present in many individuals, most TCR sequences turned up only very rarely across donors. Some IMGT-functional V segments, including TRBV6-2 and TRBV6-3, could not be distinguished by the 87-base-pair reads and were therefore excluded. In this cohort, only TCR beta chains were sequenced, and detectable features were limited by the absence of alpha or paired-chain data. The earlier analysis of fewer than 750 of the donors excluded 15 to 20 rarely observed V segments, including chromosome 9 orphons, because counts were too low. When HLA alleles, especially DR and DQ, strongly co-occurred, attributing TCR associations to individual alleles was difficult. A further reported finding was that TCR beta sequences accurately predicted the HLA-A and HLA-B alleles for most subjects in the first cohort.

CDR1 KGHSH and CDR2 LQKENI are derived from the germline V gene. Reading from cysteine to phenylalanine, the CDR3 counts 15 amino acids. This entry keeps only the CDR3 DNA: 45 bases, framed from base 1. V was cut back by 5 bases and J by 2 bases, leaving a gap of 15 bases between them. A few counts support this clone. Its antigen is not yet known. Nothing much larger sits one base from this clone, and base qualities are not available. In total, roughly 710 healthy bone marrow donors made up the cohort. All cohort members were sampled while nominally healthy, although unrecorded immune exposures were likely present. The donor tested CMV seropositive, placing the donor among the approximately 310 seropositive members of the cohort. A peripheral blood sample was collected from each donor, and TCR beta sequencing was performed on peripheral blood mononuclear cells. Genomic DNA was extracted from the blood cell samples with the Qiagen DNeasy Blood Extraction Kit.

The library was prepared using the immunoSEQ multiplex PCR assay. A mixture of 60 forward primers for TCR Vbeta segments and 13 reverse primers for TCR Jbeta segments was used in the multiplex PCR. The CDR3 region of rearranged TCR beta genes was amplified from genomic DNA by a multiplex PCR assay. Amplified TCR beta libraries were sequenced as 87-base-pair reads on the Illumina HiSeq System. Per the authors' processing: Across the roughly 640 repertoires, a later analysis counted some 80 million unique TCR beta chains, 9.5 million to 13 million of which were shared by at least two donors. Raw reads were error-corrected and collapsed into unique sequences by a nearest-neighbor algorithm in which closely related sequences were merged to remove PCR and sequencing errors. To assign V, D and J gene segments, CDR3 sequences were aligned to IMGT reference sequences. For a sequence to be retained, at least a six-nucleotide match to both a V gene segment and a J gene segment was required. Rearrangements were called productive when the CDR3 lacked stop codons and stayed in frame with V and J; all others were non-productive. Following IMGT convention, CDR3 was defined as the stretch from the second conserved V-encoded cysteine to the conserved J-encoded phenylalanine. The earlier analysis of about 620 of the donors excluded sequences that lacked an unambiguous match to a single V gene segment. In an earlier analysis of several hundred of the donors, V segments were called functional above 56.7% productive rearrangements and were called segregating when the between-donor standard deviation exceeded 5%. To diagnose cytomegalovirus status from the catalog of TCR beta chain sequences, a statistical classification framework was built. In a later analysis, TCR nucleotide sequences were compared against IMGT/GENE-DB human TR gene sequences so that V and J genes could be assigned. In a later analysis, CDR3 sequences and most-parsimonious VDJ recombination scenarios were assigned using the TCRdist pipeline. A later analysis defined each TCR beta chain by its CDR3 amino acid sequence plus V-gene family, and excluded reads lacking a unique V-gene family. In a later analysis, nearly 600 highly shared, low-generation-probability nucleotide sequences were removed to address suspected cross-contamination and a sequencing artifact. A later analysis calculated a clonal expansion index for each public chain from normalized within-repertoire ranks of inferred template counts. A later analysis computed generation probabilities with a VDJ recombination model fitted to out-of-frame rearrangements, and checked the results against IGoR. A later analysis scored TCR-TCR, TCR-HLA and TCR-CMV co-occurrence with hypergeometric tests, applying a repertoire-size bias correction to TCR pairs. A later analysis estimated false discovery rates by permuting HLA or CMV assignments 20 times. In a later analysis, co-occurring TCRs were grouped using DBSCAN, and TCRdist sequence similarity was added for clustering within HLA-allele-positive subsets. Co-occurrence clustering excluded repertoires with fewer than 30,000 or more than 120,000 public chains, plus five with anomalous nucleotide sharing. Here the immuneACCESS table is served through TCRdb, limited to in-frame sequences with V and J called. Missing clones are a known gap in these copies; in checked studies unresolved V genes cover under half, and the rest lacks a known reason. The V and J calls and the clone size are those of that table, but D and trimming were determined from the DNA. The sample table lists 150,000 to 180,000 clones, 79% of them with a count of one. The ten top clones hold less than 8.5% of the sample.

The receptor was isolated from a man aged 25-45 years in good health and CMV-seropositive. In this chain, TRBV18 is recombined with TRBJ1-2, with TRBD1 perhaps the D gene, on 5 matching bases. Sequenced: PBMCs. CDR3 reads: CASSAGTDVNYGYTF. The sequence in DNA is TGTGCCAGCTCAGCGGGGACGGATGTCAACTATGGCTACACCTTC.